The entry below describes one TCR beta chain. This sample's RNA came from whole unsorted tissue. The normal lung tissue was taken more than 3 cm from the tumor edge. This entry comes from a study of tumor and adjacent non-tumor tissue in lung cancer. The library came from three nested PCR rounds adapted from ARM-PCR protocols. MiXCR, applied by TCRdb to the multiplex PCR reads, yields one record per CDR3 protein. Counted here are tens of thousands of distinct CDR3 sequences, 74% occurring once; the ten biggest clones make up around 25%. The sample consisted of distant non-tumor lung tissue. The TCR sequence derives from a woman aged 55-70 years with non-small cell lung cancer.

CDR3: CASSGGAGFDRGYTF. The CDR3 bases are TGTGCCAGCAGCGGGGGCGCAGGGTTTGATCGAGGCTACACCTTC. The chain recombines TRBV9 with TRBJ1-2, with D perhaps matching TRBD1 (5 bases). Germline V gene lookup returns CDR1 SGDLS and CDR2 YYNGEE. The CDR3 is 15 residues long. The ends were cut back, 3 bases at V and 8 bases at J, with 20 bases in the middle.